This T cell receptor (beta chain) was profiled in a study of beta chain features in type 1 diabetes. The overall study: Sorted cell examination encompassed around 100,000,000 cells across all samples. Study-level results: Insertions at VDJ junctions were less frequent in type 1 diabetes patients. These patients also deleted more nucleotides at the same junctions.

The V gene lost 3 bases and the J gene lost 3 bases, with 6 bases spanning the gap. This CDR3 contains 13 residues. CDR1 and CDR2 (germline): SGHAT, FQNNGV. The collection from each donor was one heparinised blood draw averaging approximately 110 mL. Markers CD45RO/CCR7/CD25/CD127/CD95/CD27 served to sort CD4+ naive, central memory, regulatory and stem cell-like memory cells. This clone was seen many times. Its antigen is still unknown. Expressed TCRB transcripts were sequenced because the isolated RNA had all been reverse transcribed beforehand. Measured with immunoSEQ multiplex PCR; TCRdb has only the in-frame clones, and not every one. This table has about 150,000 clones, 11% appearing once.

The chain joins TRBV11-2 to TRBJ2-1; D unclear. Sequencing used central memory CD4+ T cells from blood. This TCR derives from a man between 18 and 29 years old in good health. The CDR3, as DNA: TGTGCCAGCAGCTTGCAGGTCTACAATGAGCAGTTCTTC. Residues: CASSLQVYNEQFF. The complete variable domain, with remaining parts taken from reference TRBV11-2 and TRBJ2-1, reads EAGVAQSPRYKIIEKRQSVAFWCNPISGHATLYWYQQILGQGPKLLIQFQNNGVVDDSQLPKDRFSAERLKGVDSTLKIQPAKLEDSAVYLCASSLQVYNEQFFGPGTRLTVL.